Reported below is one T cell receptor (beta chain). What it binds is unknown. TCR beta CDR3 region amplification was performed from RNA transcripts. The HTBI primer set was used in a first-round RT-PCR of the TCR CDR3. MiXCR, run by TCRdb on the multiplex PCR reads, gives a single entry per CDR3 protein. The sample lists approximately 700,000 distinct CDR3 sequences; less than 45% were seen once. This sample was included in a study of T cells in Graves' hyperthyroidism and ophthalmopathy. The CDR3 is 15 residues long. Trimming removed 8 bases from V and 4 bases from J, with 15 bases in between. Germline CDR1 reads MGHDK; CDR2 reads SYGVNS. Uncontrolled infection, other autoimmune disease, pregnancy or lactation disqualified patients from enrolment. The study's findings and limits: Ophthalmopathy onset followed model prediction by a median around 6.6 months. Using 13 V-J features, a model discriminated ophthalmopathy from stable hyperthyroidism.

This receptor was obtained from an adult man with Graves' disease, either hyperthyroidism or ophthalmopathy (not recorded which). The specimen sequenced was peripheral blood or thyroid tissue (not recorded which). The V and J genes are TRBV25-1 and TRBJ1-6; D may be TRBD1 (6 bases). The CDR3 DNA follows: TGTGCCAGCTTAGAAGAAGGACAGTATAATTCACCCCTCCACTTT. Its protein product is CASLEEGQYNSPLHF.